Listed below are T cell receptor beta chains from one sample, sequenced in a study of T cell responses to AZD1222 COVID-19 vaccine. Assay: immunoSEQ multiplex PCR; the TCRdb copy retains only in-frame clones and omits some. The profile shows 140,000 or so clones, approximately 86% of them singletons. Sequences were derived from peripheral blood, sampled 28 days after the second dose of the MenACWY control vaccine. These receptors were obtained from an adult who received the MenACWY meningococcal vaccine as a control. CDR3s include the opening cysteine and the closing phenylalanine or tryptophan. A D gene is named only where the DNA matches it firmly. Clone size is given for some rows only: seen once, a few or many times, or a class if the clone is expanded.

TRBJ1-5 TRBV5-4 . . TGTGCCAGCAGCTCACAGGGTGATCAGCCCCAGCATTTT CASSSQGDQPQHF
TRBJ2-7 TRBV6-2/TRBV6-3 TRBD1 . TGTGCCAGCAGCGGCGGGGACAGGGCCTCCTACGAGCAGTACTTC CASSGGDRASYEQYF
TRBJ2-1 TRBV5-8 TRBD2 few TGTGCCAGCAGCTTTCGGGAAACTAGCGGGAGAGATGAGCAGTTCTTC CASSFRETSGRDEQFF
TRBJ2-1 TRBV24-1 TRBD1 . TGTGCCACCAGTGATGACAGGGTCAATGAGCAGTTCTTC CATSDDRVNEQFF
TRBJ2-5 TRBV18 TRBD1 . TGTGCCAGCTCACCAGCCGGACAGGGGTCCTGGACCCAGTACTTC CASSPAGQGSWTQYF
TRBJ2-5 TRBV7-9 TRBD2 . TGTGCCAGCAGCTTCCTCAGAAAGGCGGGAGGGCCCTCGGAGACCCAGTACTTC CASSFLRKAGGPSETQYF
TRBJ2-5 TRBV29-1 TRBD1 . TGCAGCGTTGAAGATGGGGACAGCTTAGCGTACTTC CSVEDGDSLAYF
TRBJ1-1 TRBV2 TRBD1 . TGTGCCAGCAGTGTAAGAAAGGACAGGGGGACTACTGAAGCTTTCTTT CASSVRKDRGTTEAFF
TRBJ2-1 TRBV4-3 TRBD1 . TGCGCCAGCAGCCGCATAGGACAGGGGGCAAGTTTCTTC CASSRIGQGASFF
TRBJ2-7 TRBV18 . . TGTGCCAGTACCGCAAGGACAGAGGCCTACGAGCAGTACTTC CASTARTEAYEQYF
TRBJ2-1 TRBV18 TRBD1 once TGTGCCAGCTCACCTACACCGGGACAGGTGCGATACAATGAGCAGTTCTTC CASSPTPGQVRYNEQFF
TRBJ2-5 TRBV20-1 . . TGCAGTGCTAGAGAGACAGAGACCCAGTACTTC CSARETETQYF
TRBJ1-1 TRBV5-1 . few TGCGCCAGCAGCGGCGAAGGGGGGCGGACTGAAGCTTTCTTT CASSGEGGRTEAFF
TRBJ2-1 TRBV11-3 . . TGTGCCAGCAGCTTCTGGCAGGGATCTGAGCAGTTCTTC CASSFWQGSEQFF
TRBJ1-2 TRBV4-1 . . TGCGCCAGCAGCCAGGATAACTCGGCAGGCATGTATGGCTACACCTTC CASSQDNSAGMYGYTF
TRBJ2-3 TRBV11-3 . . TGTGCCAGCAGCTTGGACACCTATACGCAGTATTTT CASSLDTYTQYF
TRBJ1-4 TRBV5-1 . . TGCGCCAGCAGCTCGGAGCGAGCAGGACAGAATGAAAAACTGTTTTTT CASSSERAGQNEKLFF
TRBJ1-5 TRBV4-3 . . TGCGCCAGCAGCCTCGGGACACGTAGCAATCAGCCCCAGCATTTT CASSLGTRSNQPQHF
TRBJ2-2 TRBV7-3 . . TGTGCCAGCAGCTCGAACTCGAACACCGGGGAGCTGTTTTTT CASSSNSNTGELFF
TRBJ1-2 TRBV4-1 TRBD1 . TGCGCCAGCAGCCAAGACCCCAGGGGGAGGTATGGCTACACCTTC CASSQDPRGRYGYTF
TRBJ1-6 TRBV7-2 . . TGTGCCAGCAGCGGAATCACAGGGCCACCCCTCCACTTT CASSGITGPPLHF
TRBJ1-6 TRBV6-1 . . TGTGCCAGCAGTGAAACGGTTCGGACCTATAATTCACCCCTCCACTTT CASSETVRTYNSPLHF
TRBJ1-1 TRBV19 . . TGTGCCAGTAGCCCGACAGAGAACACTGAAGCTTTCTTT CASSPTENTEAFF
TRBJ2-6 TRBV7-9 . . TGTGCCAGCAGCTCCGGACGGACAGCTTCGAGCTCTGGGGCCAACGTCCTGACTTTC CASSSGRTASSSGANVLTF
TRBJ1-1 TRBV6-2/TRBV6-3 . . TGTGCCAGCAGTCCCGGGACAAAGGTTCTCACTGAAGCTTTCTTT CASSPGTKVLTEAFF
TRBJ2-7 TRBV11-3 . . TGTGCCAGCAGCATGGCAGCCTCCTACGAGCAGTACTTC CASSMAASYEQYF
TRBJ1-1 TRBV6-1 . . TGTGCCAGCAGTGAAGCGAAAGATCGGACAGACACTGAAGCTTTCTTT CASSEAKDRTDTEAFF
TRBJ1-1 TRBV25-1 TRBD1 . TGTGCCAGCAGAGCTGAGACAGGGGCGGACACTGAAGCTTTCTTT CASRAETGADTEAFF
TRBJ1-1 TRBV3-1/TRBV3-2 . . TGTGCCAGCAGCCGGAGGGGGTTAGTGAACACTGAAGCTTTCTTT CASSRRGLVNTEAFF
TRBJ2-6 TRBV12-3/TRBV12-4 . once TGTGCCAGCAGTCCCCATAGGGCCAACGTCCTGACTTTC CASSPHRANVLTF
TRBJ2-3 TRBV7-9 . . TGTGCCAGCAGCTTAGTGAGCACAGATACGCAGTATTTT CASSLVSTDTQYF
TRBJ1-4 TRBV11-2 . . TGTGCCAGCAGCTTGGATAGCAGAATTAATGAAAAACTGTTTTTT CASSLDSRINEKLFF
TRBJ2-1 TRBV24-1 . . TGTGCCACCAGTGATAGGGCAGACAATGAGCAGTTCTTC CATSDRADNEQFF
TRBJ1-5 TRBV6-2/TRBV6-3 . . TGTGCCAGCAGTGCCATTTGGGGGAATCAGCCCCAGCATTTT CASSAIWGNQPQHF
TRBJ1-4 TRBV5-6 . . TGTGCCAGCAGCTTGGTAATATGGGGACGAACTAATGAAAAACTGTTTTTT CASSLVIWGRTNEKLFF
TRBJ1-2 TRBV4-2 . . TGTGCCAGCAGCCCACACTTGGAAGGGGCGGACTATGGCTACACCTTC CASSPHLEGADYGYTF
TRBJ2-1 TRBV7-2 . . TGTGCCAGCAGGCGTCGTGGCACCCCAGGCCCTGAGCAGTTCTTC CASRRRGTPGPEQFF
TRBJ2-1 TRBV9 . . TGTGCCAGCAGCGTACAGGGGCGGAATGAGCAGTTCTTC CASSVQGRNEQFF
TRBJ1-3 TRBV18 TRBD1 . TGTGCCAGCTCGACCAGGGGGGGAGCCTCTGGAAACACCATATATTTT CASSTRGGASGNTIYF
TRBJ1-5 TRBV6-5 TRBD1 . TGTGCCAGCAGCTCGGGACAGACTAGCAATCAGCCCCAGCATTTT CASSSGQTSNQPQHF
TRBJ2-7 TRBV27 . . TGTGCCAGCAGTTCCGACCACCGGGACCCGACCTACGAGCAGTACTTC CASSSDHRDPTYEQYF
TRBJ1-1 TRBV2 . . TGTGCCAGCAGTGGGCAGGGAAACACTGAAGCTTTCTTT CASSGQGNTEAFF
TRBJ1-4 TRBV4-3 . . TGCGCCAGCAGCCACACCAAGGGGTACCAGGCGTCTGGAGAAAAACTGTTTTTT CASSHTKGYQASGEKLFF
TRBJ1-2 TRBV10-3 . . TGTGCCATCAGTGATCGGTCCTATTATGGCTACACCTTC CAISDRSYYGYTF
TRBJ2-7 TRBV6-2/TRBV6-3 . . TGTGCCAGCACCCCCGAGGTTAGATTCCTTTACGAGCAGTACTTC CASTPEVRFLYEQYF
TRBJ1-1 TRBV12-3/TRBV12-4 . . TGTGCCAGCAGTTTCGCGAACACTGAAGCTTTCTTT CASSFANTEAFF
TRBJ2-7 TRBV7-6 TRBD1 few TGTGCCAGCAGCCACGGGACAGGGGCCTCCGAGCAGTACTTC CASSHGTGASEQYF
TRBJ2-1 TRBV7-9 . . TGTGCCAGCAGCTTATTAGGACTCCCATACAATGAGCAGTTCTTC CASSLLGLPYNEQFF
TRBJ2-7 TRBV18 TRBD2 . TGTGCCAGCTCACCGCAGACTAGCGGGGGGTCCTACGAGCAGTACTTC CASSPQTSGGSYEQYF
TRBJ2-1 TRBV11-2 . . TGTGCCAGCAGCCAGATCTTATTGTCGGACTACAATGAGCAGTTCTTC CASSQILLSDYNEQFF
TRBJ2-1 TRBV29-1 TRBD1 . TGCAGCGCCGGGAGGGGACAGGGGGCTGGTGAGCAGTTCTTC CSAGRGQGAGEQFF
TRBJ1-1 TRBV7-9 . . TGTGCCAGCAGCTTATACAGGGTCGGTACTGAAGCTTTCTTT CASSLYRVGTEAFF
TRBJ2-7 TRBV7-9 TRBD1 . TGTGCCATCCTGGGGGCAGGGGGCCACGAGCAGTACTTC CAILGAGGHEQYF
TRBJ2-4 TRBV7-8 TRBD1 . TGTGCCAGCAGCCAAACCGGACAGGGAAACATTCAGTACTTC CASSQTGQGNIQYF
TRBJ1-2 TRBV5-3 TRBD1 . TGTGCCAGAAGCTTGGGAGGGGGCCAGGGTGGCTACACCTTC CARSLGGGQGGYTF
TRBJ2-4 TRBV29-1 . . TGCAGCGTTGAGATGGCCAAAAACATTCAGTACTTC CSVEMAKNIQYF
TRBJ1-6 TRBV15 . . TGTGCCACCAGCAGAGAAATTTACTCACCCCTCCACTTT CATSREIYSPLHF
TRBJ2-7 TRBV7-3 . once TGTGCCAGCAGCCCAGGGACGGACTCCTACGAGCAGTACTTC CASSPGTDSYEQYF
TRBJ1-2 TRBV6-4 TRBD1 once TGTGCCAGCAGCCCAGGACAGGGGGCGATTAACTATGGCTACACCTTC CASSPGQGAINYGYTF
TRBJ2-1 TRBV7-7 . . TGTGCTAGCAGCTTAGCTTCCGAGGATCCATACAATGAGCAGTTCTTC CASSLASEDPYNEQFF